The 9 T cell receptor beta chains in this list originate from one sample, sequenced in a study of cytomegalovirus exposure and HLA in healthy donors. This table comes from immunoSEQ multiplex PCR, and its TCRdb copy is limited to in-frame clones, with some not included. The sample records roughly 200,000 clones, about nine tenths being singletons. Material: PBMCs. All receptors derive from a man aged 25 to 45 in good health and CMV-seropositive.

This clone was seen only a few times. V gene TRBV7-6 combines with J gene TRBJ1-2; a weak D match, TRBD1 (6 bases). The CDR3 has 15 amino acids. V lost 5 bases and J 4 bases, leaving 17 bases between the germline ends. Germline loops: CDR1 SGHVS, CDR2 FNYEAQ. The CDR3 DNA reads as TGTGCCAGCAGCCCTTCTCCCGGGACACCCTATGGCTACACCTTC. Translating it yields CASSPSPGTPYGYTF.

The chain uses TRBV28 and TRBJ2-7, with 8 bases that match TRBD2. The CDR3 is 14 residues long. J gave up 6 bases and V 5 bases, and 9 bases lay outside the gene matches. Germline values: CDR1 MDHEN, CDR2 SYDVKM. CDR3 coding DNA: TGTGCCAGCAGTCCTGCCAGCGGGAGCCGCGAGCAGTACTTC. Amino acid sequence: CASSPASGSREQYF. The full variable domain, completed using reference TRBV28 and TRBJ2-7, is DVKVTQSSRYLVKRTGEKVFLECVQDMDHENMFWYRQDPGLGLRLIYFSYDVKMKEKGDIPEGYSVSREKKERFSLILESASTNQTSMYLCASSPASGSREQYFGPGTRLTVT.

This chain uses TRBV5-4 with TRBJ2-7; tentatively, D is TRBD2 (6 bases). This CDR3 is built from 15 residues. The ends were cut back, 2 bases at V and 0 bases at J, with 12 bases in the middle. The germline V gene has CDR1 SGHNT and CDR2 YYREEE (reference sequence). CDR3 sequence (DNA): TGTGCCAGCAGCTTTGGGACTTCATTCTCCTACGAGCAGTACTTC. Its protein is CASSFGTSFSYEQYF. Full variable domain (outside the CDR3, taken from reference TRBV5-4 and TRBJ2-7): ETGVTQSPTHLIKTRGQQVTLRCSSQSGHNTVSWYQQALGQGPQFIFQYYREEENGRGNFPPRFSGLQFPNYSSELNVNALELDDSALYLCASSFGTSFSYEQYFGPGTRLTVT.

This clone was counted a few times. CDR3 nucleotide sequence: TGTGCCAGCGGTGGGACAGGGAAGGATTCACCCCTCCACTTT. Protein product: CASGGTGKDSPLHF. The genes are TRBV18 and TRBJ1-6; 9 positions match TRBD1. The CDR3 covers 14 residues. Germline CDR1 is KGHSH and CDR2 is LQKENI. V trimming: 8 bases; J trimming: 8 bases; junction bases outside the gene matches: 7.

This clone was detected once. This chain joins TRBV7-2 and TRBJ2-7, with TRBD2 identical over 9 bases. This CDR3 is 17 amino acids long. CDR1 is SGHTA and CDR2 is FQGNSA in the germline V gene. The V gene end was trimmed by 1 base and the J gene end by 0 bases; junction bases not matched to a gene: 7. The CDR3 is CASSLVPSGVGSYEQYF. CDR3 nucleotide sequence: TGTGCCAGCAGCTTAGTTCCTAGCGGGGTAGGCTCCTACGAGCAGTACTTC.

This chain links TRBV18 with TRBJ2-6; 10 bases are shared with TRBD1. The CDR3 covers 16 residues. V lost 6 bases to trimming and J lost 5 bases; unmatched junction nucleotides: 7. Per germline, CDR1 KGHSH and CDR2 LQKENI. The CDR3 loop reads CASSPGQGVRANVLTF. Here the CDR3 DNA reads TGTGCCAGCTCTCCAGGACAGGGGGTGAGGGCCAACGTCCTGACTTTC.

DNA of the CDR3: TGCGCCAGCAGCCCCTATGCGTCGGCTGTCGTTAGCAATCAGCCCCAGCATTTT. This gives the protein CASSPYASAVVSNQPQHF. The genes are TRBV4-1 and TRBJ1-5; D gene uncertain. The CDR3 runs to 18 residues. V was pared by 4 bases and J by 0 bases, with 19 bases between. Germline CDR1 and CDR2: MGHRA and YSYEKL.

This chain's CDR3 is CASSLGGTSGPTDTQYF. DNA for the CDR3: TGTGCCAGCAGTTTAGGGGGGACTAGCGGCCCCACAGATACGCAGTATTTT. J is TRBJ2-3 and V is TRBV28; 11 nucleotides agree with TRBD2. V lost 2 bases, J lost 2 bases, and 6 bases stayed unmatched. From germline, CDR1 is MDHEN and CDR2 SYDVKM. The CDR3 totals 17 residues.

V gene TRBV5-1 combines with J gene TRBJ2-7, with D maybe TRBD2 (5 bases). Trimming cost V 0 bases and J 1 base, with 17 bases left between them. Looked up from germline, CDR1 is SGHRS and CDR2 is YFSETQ. This CDR3 has 17 residues. Here the CDR3 DNA reads TGCGCCAGCAGCTTGGGGACTTCTAATCACAATTCCTACGAGCAGTACTTC. Its protein product is CASSLGTSNHNSYEQYF.